This T cell receptor beta chain came from a study of beta chain features in type 1 diabetes. Study-wide results and limits: The study found that naive, central memory and Treg TCRB repertoires appeared more similar in patients than in healthy donors.

cDNA synthesis used the whole RNA isolate, giving expressed TCRB sequences. The data were produced by immunoSEQ multiplex PCR, yet TCRdb's version contains in-frame clones alone and is incomplete. The data contain 900,000 or so clones, roughly a sixth of them seen just once; the ten biggest clones take up 0.02% to 0.025%. Germline V gene sequence: CDR1 KGHSH, CDR2 LQKENI. Between the trimmed V and J ends, which lost 6 bases and 5 bases, there was a span of 14 bases. CDR3 length: 13 residues. Via the markers CD45RO/CCR7/CD25/CD127/CD95/CD27, stem cell-like memory, regulatory, central memory and naive CD4+ cells were sorted. A note on this clone: Its antigen is not identified.

The chain employs TRBV18 and TRBJ2-7; TRBD1 is a possible D gene (5 bases). The sequencing input was naive CD4+ T cells from blood. This sequence was found in a woman under 30 in good health. DNA for the CDR3: TGTGCCAGCTCTCGACAGTTTCACCACGAGCAGTACTTC. This translates into CASSRQFHHEQYF.